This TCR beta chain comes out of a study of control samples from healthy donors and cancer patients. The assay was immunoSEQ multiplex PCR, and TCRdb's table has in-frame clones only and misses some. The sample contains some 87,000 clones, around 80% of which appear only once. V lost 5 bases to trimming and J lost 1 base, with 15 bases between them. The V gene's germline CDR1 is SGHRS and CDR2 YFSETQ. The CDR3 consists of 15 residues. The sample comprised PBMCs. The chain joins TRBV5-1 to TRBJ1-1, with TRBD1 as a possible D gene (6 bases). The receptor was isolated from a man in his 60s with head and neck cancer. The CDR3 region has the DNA TGCGCCAGCAGGTGGGGACTACAGGGGAACACTGAAGCTTTCTTT. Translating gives CASRWGLQGNTEAFF.